One sample yielded the 18 T cell receptor beta chains listed below, sequenced in a study of blood T cell repertoires in COVID-19. TCRdb's table, derived via immunoSEQ multiplex PCR, lists solely in-frame clones and lacks some. The sample yields 180,000 or so clones, 85% to 90% seen once. The source material was peripheral blood. These receptor sequences come from a man in his late teens or twenties with active or convalescent COVID-19.

This rearrangement joins TRBV10-1 to TRBJ1-5; a weak D match, TRBD1 (5 bases). The CDR3 runs 15 residues. Germline V gene data show CDR1 as WNHNN and CDR2 as SYGVQD (reference sequence). With 9 bases removed from V and 7 bases from J, the gap between germline ends came to 22 bases. The CDR3 DNA reads as TGCGCCAGGACAAAAATTAACCAGGGTTGGCAGCCCCAGCATTTT. Translation: CARTKINQGWQPQHF.

V and J are TRBV2 and TRBJ1-2; D perhaps matches TRBD1 (5 bases). The CDR3 has 14 residues. Germline values: CDR1 SNHLY, CDR2 FYNNEI. V was clipped by 6 bases and J by 6 bases, with 17 bases between them. CDR3 residues: CASSPQDRLHGYTF. The CDR3 DNA sequence: TGTGCCAGCAGCCCACAGGATAGACTTCATGGCTACACCTTC. Full variable domain (outside the CDR3, taken from reference TRBV2 and TRBJ1-2): EPEVTQTPSHQVTQMGQEVILRCVPISNHLYFYWYRQILGQKVEFLVSFYNNEISEKSEIFDDQFSVERPDGSNFTLKIRSTKLEDSAMYFCASSPQDRLHGYTFGSGTRLTVV.

This rearrangement joins TRBV13 to TRBJ2-3; D might be TRBD2 (5 bases). Germline CDR1 is PRHDT and CDR2 is FYEKMQ (reference sequence). The V and J ends lost 0 bases and 6 bases respectively, with 10 bases between them. This CDR3 is 14 amino acids long. CDR3 DNA sequence: TGTGCCAGCAGCTTAGGAGCTCGAGGGGATACGCAGTATTTT. The encoded protein is CASSLGARGDTQYF.

The rearrangement uses TRBV6-1 and TRBJ1-6, with no clear D. The CDR3 runs to 16 residues. The V end was cut by 4 bases, the J end by 0 bases, with 10 bases between. Germline CDR1 MNHNS, CDR2 SASEGT. CDR3 sequence reads: CASSVGPSSYNSPLHF. The CDR3 DNA reads TGTGCCAGCAGTGTGGGCCCCAGCTCCTATAATTCACCCCTCCACTTT.

V gene TRBV6-6 combines with J gene TRBJ1-3, with TRBD1 identical over 7 bases. The CDR3 contains 16 residues. Germline lookup yields CDR1 MNHNY and CDR2 SVGAGI (reference sequence). The J segment lost 2 bases and the V segment lost 6 bases, leaving 10 bases of the junction unmatched. CDR3 nucleotide sequence: TGTGCCAGCAGCCCAGGGACAGAGATTGCTGGAAACACCATATATTTT. Translated: CASSPGTEIAGNTIYF.

This chain links TRBV2 with TRBJ1-4, with a tentative D call TRBD1 (6 bases). From germline, CDR1 is SNHLY and CDR2 FYNNEI. This CDR3 is built from 15 residues. The germline V and J ends were trimmed by 6 bases and 7 bases, with 18 bases remaining between them. The CDR3 DNA follows: TGTGCCAGCAGAGCCGGGGACAACTTTTCTGAAAAACTGTTTTTT. Its protein is CASRAGDNFSEKLFF.

This rearrangement joins TRBV6-5 to TRBJ1-6; 7 bases line up with TRBD1. The germline gives CDR1 MNHEY, CDR2 SVGAGI. This CDR3 spans 15 amino acids. With V trimmed by 0 bases and J by 9 bases, 5 bases remained unmatched. The CDR3 loop reads CASSYSSTGSSPLHF. CDR3 nucleotides: TGTGCCAGCAGTTACTCGTCGACAGGGAGTTCACCCCTCCACTTT.

V and J are TRBV5-1 and TRBJ2-3; a weak D match, TRBD1 (6 bases). This CDR3 comprises 14 residues. V was pared by 4 bases and J by 4 bases, with 13 bases between. Germline lookup yields CDR1 SGHRS and CDR2 YFSETQ. The CDR3 region has the DNA TGCGCCAGCAGCGATCCGACAGGCCCAGATACGCAGTATTTT. Residues: CASSDPTGPDTQYF.

The chain links TRBV19 to TRBJ1-1; D might be TRBD1 (5 bases). This CDR3 has 14 amino acids. Trimming cost V 8 bases and J 5 bases, with 18 bases left between them. The germline V gene has CDR1 LNHDA and CDR2 SQIVND (reference sequence). CDR3 DNA: TGTGCCAGTCAGTTCGGGGGGGATGGGACTGAAGCTTTCTTT. Translation gives CASQFGGDGTEAFF. Full variable domain (outside the CDR3, taken from reference TRBV19 and TRBJ1-1): DGGITQSPKYLFRKEGQNVTLSCEQNLNHDAMYWYRQDPGQGLRLIYYSQIVNDFQKGDIAEGYSVSREKKESFPLTVTSAQKNPTAFYLCASQFGGDGTEAFFGQGTRLTVV.

The chain carries TRBV19 and TRBJ1-1; D might be TRBD1 (5 bases). Germline assignment: CDR1 LNHDA and CDR2 SQIVND (reference sequence). The V gene lost 8 bases and the J gene lost 2 bases, with 18 bases spanning the gap. The CDR3 runs to 15 residues. CDR3 sequence: CASALRGRENTEAFF. Here the CDR3 DNA reads TGTGCCAGTGCCCTCCGGGGGAGGGAAAACACTGAAGCTTTCTTT.

CDR3 DNA sequence: TGTGCCTTAGAACCGGGACAGGGCTTTCCCTACGAGCAGTACTTC. Translated: CALEPGQGFPYEQYF. The rearrangement uses TRBV30 and TRBJ2-7; 9 bases align to TRBD1. CDR3 length equals 15 residues. Germline CDR1 GTSNPN, CDR2 SVGIG (reference sequence). J gave up 2 bases and V 7 bases, and 12 bases lay outside the gene matches. Full variable domain (rest looked up from reference TRBV30 and TRBJ2-7): SQTIHQWPATLVQPVGSPLSLECTVEGTSNPNLYWYRQAAGRGLQLLFYSVGIGQISSEVPQNLSASRPQDRQFILSSKKLLLSDSGFYLCALEPGQGFPYEQYFGPGTRLTVT.

The V call is TRBV7-2, the J call TRBJ1-5; 9 nucleotides agree with TRBD1. Germline trimming cut 5 bases from V and 5 bases from J; bases unmatched to any gene: 10. The length of the CDR3 is 16 residues. Germline CDR1 and CDR2: SGHTA and FQGNSA. The CDR3, as DNA: TGTGCCAGCAGCCGGAGACAGGGGGACCGTGATCAGCCCCAGCATTTT. It specifies CASSRRQGDRDQPQHF.

The V gene is TRBV10-3, the J gene TRBJ2-2, with D maybe TRBD2 (6 bases). V dropped 10 bases and J dropped 5 bases, with 20 bases sitting between them. Germline CDR1 reads ENHRY; CDR2 reads SYGVKD. This CDR3 contains 15 residues. CDR3 nucleotides: TGTGCCACTGCGGGGCCCACCAGGCGAACCGGGGAGCTGTTTTTT. Its translation: CATAGPTRRTGELFF.

The V call is TRBV11-3, the J call TRBJ2-4; 9 bases map to TRBD1. Germline V gene lookup returns CDR1 SGHNT and CDR2 YENEEA. J gave up 6 bases and V 4 bases, and 4 bases lay outside the gene matches. The CDR3 is made up of 14 amino acids. The CDR3 DNA follows: TGTGCCAGCAGCTCCTCGACAGGGGGAAACATTCAGTACTTC. As protein: CASSSSTGGNIQYF.

This clone came up a few times. The chain carries TRBV7-9 and TRBJ1-6, with TRBD1 matching 8 bases. The CDR3 extends over 15 amino acids. Germline loops: CDR1 SEHNR, CDR2 FQNEAQ (reference sequence). After removal of 7 bases from V and 7 bases from J, the junction contained 9 bases not matched to a gene. The CDR3 here is CASTPTGDGNSPLHF. Here the CDR3 DNA reads TGTGCCAGCACCCCGACAGGGGACGGAAATTCACCCCTCCACTTT.

The rearrangement uses TRBV4-1 and TRBJ2-1; 8 bases line up with TRBD2. Germline values: CDR1 MGHRA, CDR2 YSYEKL. The CDR3 has 20 residues. The J segment lost 0 bases and the V segment lost 2 bases, leaving 15 bases of the junction unmatched. CDR3 sequence (DNA): TGCGCCAGCAGCCAAACAGCGGGAGAGTCCTTTGCCCTCTCCTACAATGAGCAGTTCTTC. Translated, it gives CASSQTAGESFALSYNEQFF.

V and J are TRBV27 and TRBJ2-3, with 7 bases lining up with TRBD1. CDR1 is MNHEY, CDR2 SMNVEV, per germline (reference sequence). With V trimmed by 4 bases and J by 1 base, 8 bases remained unmatched. The CDR3 runs 16 residues. The chain's CDR3 is CASSSFNRGGTDTQYF. The CDR3 region has the DNA TGTGCCAGCAGTTCCTTCAACAGGGGAGGCACAGATACGCAGTATTTT.

The chain uses TRBV19 and TRBJ2-7; possible D gene TRBD1, 6 bases. The CDR3 is made up of 13 amino acids. V was shortened by 3 bases and J by 3 bases, with 9 bases between the two germline ends. Germline CDR1 is LNHDA and CDR2 is SQIVND (reference sequence). This CDR3 reads CASSISQGYEQYF. The CDR3, as DNA: TGTGCCAGTAGTATTTCACAGGGCTACGAGCAGTACTTC.